Below, one T cell receptor (beta chain) is given with its context. The antigen is unknown. After removal of 8 bases from V and 0 bases from J, the junction contained 10 bases not matched to a gene. Germline V gene sequence: CDR1 KGHSH, CDR2 LQKENI. The CDR3 runs to 15 residues. The repertoire was sequenced with immunoSEQ multiplex PCR; TCRdb's copy has only in-frame clones and lacks some. Among 1,500,000 or so clones listed, roughly 98.5% were seen once. This record comes from a study of shared clonotypes between healthy human individuals. Study results and caveats: A handful of donors held approximately 4.6% of naive CD4 clonotypes in common.

This TCR derives from a man between 25 and 39 years old in good health. The chain links TRBV18 to TRBJ2-7; 7 nucleotides match TRBD1. The sequenced material came from naive CD4+ T cells sorted from blood. This sample's subset: CD45RA+ positively selected. The CDR3 protein is CASGRLRTGSYEQYF. As DNA, the CDR3 is TGTGCCAGCGGCAGGCTGAGGACAGGCTCCTACGAGCAGTACTTC.